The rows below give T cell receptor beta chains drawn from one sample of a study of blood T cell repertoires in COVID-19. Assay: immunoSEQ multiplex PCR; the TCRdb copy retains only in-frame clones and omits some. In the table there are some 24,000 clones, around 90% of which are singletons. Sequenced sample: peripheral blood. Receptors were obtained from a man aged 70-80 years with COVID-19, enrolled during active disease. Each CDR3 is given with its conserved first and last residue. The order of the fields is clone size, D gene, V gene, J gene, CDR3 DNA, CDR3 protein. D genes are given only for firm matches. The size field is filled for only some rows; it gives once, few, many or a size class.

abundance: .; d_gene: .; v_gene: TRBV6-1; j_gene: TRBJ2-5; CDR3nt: TGTGCCAGCACCGACTGGTGGGAGACCCAGTACTTC; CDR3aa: CASTDWWETQYF
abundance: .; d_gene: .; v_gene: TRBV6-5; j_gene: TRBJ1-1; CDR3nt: TGTGCCAGCAGTTATCAAGGGGCCCACACTGAAGCTTTCTTT; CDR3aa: CASSYQGAHTEAFF
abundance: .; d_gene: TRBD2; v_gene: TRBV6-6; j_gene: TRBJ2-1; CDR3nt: TGTGCCAGCAGTTACACGGCTAGCGGGGTTGTTGAGCAGTTCTTC; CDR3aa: CASSYTASGVVEQFF
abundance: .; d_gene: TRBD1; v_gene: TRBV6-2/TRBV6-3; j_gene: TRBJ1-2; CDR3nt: TGTGCCAGCAGTTCCTTCCCCGGGACAGGGGGCAACTATGGCTACACCTTC; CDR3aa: CASSSFPGTGGNYGYTF
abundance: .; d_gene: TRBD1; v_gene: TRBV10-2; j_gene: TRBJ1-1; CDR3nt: TGCGCCAGCCGATCCTGGACAGGGGGCTGGGACACTGAAGCTTTCTTT; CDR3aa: CASRSWTGGWDTEAFF
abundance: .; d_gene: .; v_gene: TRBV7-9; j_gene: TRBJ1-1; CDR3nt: TGTGCCAGCAGCTTAGGGGGGGTTGAAGCTTTCTTT; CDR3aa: CASSLGGVEAFF
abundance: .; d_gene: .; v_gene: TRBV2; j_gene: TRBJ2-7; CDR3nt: TGTGCCAGCAGTGAACAACGGAGCTCCTACGAGCAGTACTTC; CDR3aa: CASSEQRSSYEQYF
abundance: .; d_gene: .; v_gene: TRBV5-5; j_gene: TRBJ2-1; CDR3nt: TGTGCCAGCAGCGGAGTGTTACCGACCCTATACAATGAGCAGTTCTTC; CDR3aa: CASSGVLPTLYNEQFF
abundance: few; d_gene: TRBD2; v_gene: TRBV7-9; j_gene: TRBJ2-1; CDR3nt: TGTGCCAGCACCTTTGCGAGCGGGAGGTCCAGTGAGCAGTTCTTC; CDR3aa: CASTFASGRSSEQFF
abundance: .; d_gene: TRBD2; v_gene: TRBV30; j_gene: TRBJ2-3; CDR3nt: TGTGCCTGGAGCGGGACTAGCGGTAGCACAGATACGCAGTATTTT; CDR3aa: CAWSGTSGSTDTQYF
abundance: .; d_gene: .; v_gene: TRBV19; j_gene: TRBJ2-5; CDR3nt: TGTGCCAGTAGTATGTACGGAGAGACCCAGTACTTC; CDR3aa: CASSMYGETQYF
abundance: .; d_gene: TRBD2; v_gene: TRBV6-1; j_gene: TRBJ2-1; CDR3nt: TGTGCCAGCAGTGAACTAGCGGGGCCCTCCTACAATGAGCAGTTCTTC; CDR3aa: CASSELAGPSYNEQFF
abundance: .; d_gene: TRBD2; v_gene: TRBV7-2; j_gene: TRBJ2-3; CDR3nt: TGTGCCAGCAGCTTAGCGTTGGTAGCGGGAGGAGGGCCTACAGATACGCAGTATTTT; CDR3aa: CASSLALVAGGGPTDTQYF
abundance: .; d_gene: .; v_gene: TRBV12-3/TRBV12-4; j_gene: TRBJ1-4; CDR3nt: TGTGCCAGCAGGGGAGCTTTGGGTGAAAAACTGTTTTTT; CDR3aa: CASRGALGEKLFF
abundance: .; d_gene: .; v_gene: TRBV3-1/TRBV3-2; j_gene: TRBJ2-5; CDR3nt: TGTGCCAGCAGCCAAGAACACGGGGAAAGCCAAGAGACCCAGTACTTC; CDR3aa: CASSQEHGESQETQYF
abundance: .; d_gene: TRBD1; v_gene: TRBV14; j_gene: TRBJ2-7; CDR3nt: TGTGCCAGCAGCCCACTCAGGCCAGGGGGCATCGAGCAGTACTTC; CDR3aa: CASSPLRPGGIEQYF
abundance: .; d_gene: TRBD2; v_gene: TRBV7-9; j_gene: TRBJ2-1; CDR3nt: TGTGCCAGCAGCTTCGGACTAGCGGGAGACGATGAGCAGTTCTTC; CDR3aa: CASSFGLAGDDEQFF
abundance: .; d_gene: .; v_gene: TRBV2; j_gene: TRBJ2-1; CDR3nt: TGTGCCAGCAGTGAGGGTCGTAGGCGGACCTACAATGAGCAGTTCTTC; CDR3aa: CASSEGRRRTYNEQFF
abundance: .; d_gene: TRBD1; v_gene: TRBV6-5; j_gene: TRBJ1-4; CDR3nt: TGTGCCAGCAGCGACAGGGCTAATGAAAAACTGTTTTTT; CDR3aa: CASSDRANEKLFF
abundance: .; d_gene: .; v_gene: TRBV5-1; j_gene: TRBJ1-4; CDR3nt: TGCGCCAGCAGCTTGGGGGACACCGCAACTAATGAAAAACTGTTTTTT; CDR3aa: CASSLGDTATNEKLFF
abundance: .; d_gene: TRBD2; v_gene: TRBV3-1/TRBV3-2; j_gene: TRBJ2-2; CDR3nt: TGTGCCAGCAGCTCGCGGGAGTCGAACACCGGGGAGCTGTTTTTT; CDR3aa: CASSSRESNTGELFF
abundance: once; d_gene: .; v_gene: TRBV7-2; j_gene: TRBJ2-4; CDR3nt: TGTGCCAGCAGCTTACACAGGGAGGCCAAAAACATTCAGTACTTC; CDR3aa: CASSLHREAKNIQYF
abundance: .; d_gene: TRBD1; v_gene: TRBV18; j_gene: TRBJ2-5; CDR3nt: TGTGCCAGCTCACCACTGGGACAGGGTCAAGAGACCCAGTACTTC; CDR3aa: CASSPLGQGQETQYF
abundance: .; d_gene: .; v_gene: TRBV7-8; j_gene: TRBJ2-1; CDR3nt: TGTGCCAGCAGCAACCCGCAGAGGGTCGCCCTCCTCAATGAGCAGTTCTTC; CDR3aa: CASSNPQRVALLNEQFF
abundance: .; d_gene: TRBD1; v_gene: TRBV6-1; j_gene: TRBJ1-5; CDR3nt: TGTGCCAGCAGTGTGGGGACAGTAAATAGCAATCAGCCCCAGCATTTT; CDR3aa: CASSVGTVNSNQPQHF
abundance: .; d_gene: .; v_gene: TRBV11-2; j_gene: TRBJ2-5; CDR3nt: TGTGCCAGCAGCCCCGACAGGAAAGAGACCCAGTACTTC; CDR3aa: CASSPDRKETQYF
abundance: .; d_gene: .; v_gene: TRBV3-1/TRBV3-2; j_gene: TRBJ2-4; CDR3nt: TGTGCCAGCAGCCAAGACGGTGGAGGGGCCAAAAACATTCAGTACTTC; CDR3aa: CASSQDGGGAKNIQYF
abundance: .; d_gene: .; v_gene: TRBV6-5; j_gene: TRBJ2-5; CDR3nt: TGTGCCAGCAGTTACAACAGCTTCCAAGAGACCCAGTACTTC; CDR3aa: CASSYNSFQETQYF
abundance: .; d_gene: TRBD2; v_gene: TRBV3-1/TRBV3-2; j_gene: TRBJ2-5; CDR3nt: TGTGCCAGCAGCCAAGTAGCAGCTAGCGGCCGGGTTTCGTCCCTAGAGACCCAGTACTTC; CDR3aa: CASSQVAASGRVSSLETQYF
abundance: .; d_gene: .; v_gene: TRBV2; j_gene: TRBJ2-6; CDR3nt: TGTGCCAGCAGAAGACAGTCCTCTGGGGCCAACGTCCTGACTTTC; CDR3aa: CASRRQSSGANVLTF
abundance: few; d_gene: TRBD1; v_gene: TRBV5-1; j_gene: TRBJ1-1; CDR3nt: TGCGCCAGCAGCGCACAAGCAGGGGGCACTGAAGCTTTCTTT; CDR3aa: CASSAQAGGTEAFF
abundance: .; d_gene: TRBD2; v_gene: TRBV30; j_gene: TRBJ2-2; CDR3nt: TGTGCCTGTACTAGCGGGAGGTCACAGAACACCGGGGAGCTGTTTTTT; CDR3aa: CACTSGRSQNTGELFF
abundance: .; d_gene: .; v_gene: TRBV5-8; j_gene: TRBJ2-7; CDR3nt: TGTGCCAGCAGCTCCCCGTTGAGCTCCTACGAGCAGTACTTC; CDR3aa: CASSSPLSSYEQYF
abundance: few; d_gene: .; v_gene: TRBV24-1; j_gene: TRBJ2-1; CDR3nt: TGTGCCACCAGTGACCCTCGGACAGGGAGGGGTATCGATGAGCAGTTCTTC; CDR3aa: CATSDPRTGRGIDEQFF
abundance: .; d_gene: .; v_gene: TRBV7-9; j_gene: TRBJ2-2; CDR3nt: TGTGCCAGCAGCTTAGCCAGGGTCTTCGGGGAGCTGTTTTTT; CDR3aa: CASSLARVFGELFF
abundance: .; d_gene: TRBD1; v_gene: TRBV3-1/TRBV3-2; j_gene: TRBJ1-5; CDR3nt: TGTGCCAGCAGCCAAGGGACAGGGAGAAATCAGCCCCAGCATTTT; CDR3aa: CASSQGTGRNQPQHF
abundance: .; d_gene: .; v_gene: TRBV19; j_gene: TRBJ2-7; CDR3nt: TGTGCCAGTAAGGGCAGGGGTTACGAGCAGTACTTC; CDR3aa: CASKGRGYEQYF
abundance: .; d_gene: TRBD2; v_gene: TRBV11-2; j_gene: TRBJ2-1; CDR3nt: TGTGCCAGCAGCGGGGGACTAGCGGGATACAATGAGCAGTTCTTC; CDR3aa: CASSGGLAGYNEQFF
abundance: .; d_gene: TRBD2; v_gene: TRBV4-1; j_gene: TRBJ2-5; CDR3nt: TGCGCCAGCAGCCTCGCAACCGGGACTAGCGGGGGGCCTCGAGAGACCCAGTACTTC; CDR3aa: CASSLATGTSGGPRETQYF
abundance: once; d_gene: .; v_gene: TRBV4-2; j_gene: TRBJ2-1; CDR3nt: TGTGCCAGCAGATGGCGGGAGACAGGCGACAATGAGCAGTTCTTC; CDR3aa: CASRWRETGDNEQFF
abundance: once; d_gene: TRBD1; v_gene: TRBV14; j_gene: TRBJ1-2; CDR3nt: TGTGCCAGCAGCCAAGATCAGCGGACAGGGGTTTACTATGGCTACACCTTC; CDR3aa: CASSQDQRTGVYYGYTF
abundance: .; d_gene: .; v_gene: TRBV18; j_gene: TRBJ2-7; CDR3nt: TGTGCCAGCTCGGTCTACTCCAGGGGGGAAGAGCAGTACTTC; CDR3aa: CASSVYSRGEEQYF
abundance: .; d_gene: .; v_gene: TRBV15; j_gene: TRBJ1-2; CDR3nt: TGTGCCACCAGCAGAGATGAGGACAGCTATGGCTACACCTTC; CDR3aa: CATSRDEDSYGYTF
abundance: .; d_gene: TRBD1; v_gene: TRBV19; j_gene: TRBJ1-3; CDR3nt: TGTGCCAGTAGTAGTATGACAGGGCGCTCTGGAAACACCATATATTTT; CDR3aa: CASSSMTGRSGNTIYF
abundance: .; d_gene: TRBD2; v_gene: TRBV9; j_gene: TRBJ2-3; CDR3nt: TGTGCCAGCAGCCTAGGGACTAGCAGCACAGATACGCAGTATTTT; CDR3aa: CASSLGTSSTDTQYF
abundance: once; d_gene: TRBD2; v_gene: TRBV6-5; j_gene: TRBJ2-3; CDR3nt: TGTGCCAGCACTCAAAGCGGGGGCACAGATACGCAGTATTTT; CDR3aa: CASTQSGGTDTQYF
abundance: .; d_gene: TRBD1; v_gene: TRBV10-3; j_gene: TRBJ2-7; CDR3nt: TGTGCCATCAGTTACGACAGGGACTACGAGCAGTACTTC; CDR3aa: CAISYDRDYEQYF
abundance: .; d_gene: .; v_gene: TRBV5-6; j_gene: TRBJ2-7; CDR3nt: TGTGCCAGCAGCTTAGCTTCAGGTTACGAGCAGTACTTC; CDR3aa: CASSLASGYEQYF